This T cell receptor (beta chain) was sequenced in a study of T cell responses to AZD1222 COVID-19 vaccine (dated by TCRdb to the early 2020s). Study-level background: AZD1222 recipients given second doses at about 4 weeks or at about 12 weeks were pooled, since spike-specific TCR depth and breadth were not found to differ between the two schedules. Enrollment into the trials was organized by age into subgroups of 18-55, 56-69 and 70-plus years, and those subgroups contained roughly 150, 30 and 60 TCR-sequenced participants, respectively. TCR sequencing was performed for 230 to 250 trial participants, of whom 200 to 220 were given two doses of AZD1222 and around 25 were given two doses of MenACWY control vaccine. The study at large found these results: The 56-69-year group was small, and its depth increase did not reach significance, likely because of low power. Participants were mostly white British and included more females than males, and it was suggested by the authors that clonal diversity may have been underestimated. After two AZD1222 doses, both the breadth and the depth of spike-specific TCRs were significantly higher than at day 0 and than in MenACWY recipients. Epitopes outside the regions mutated in the B.1.351 and B.1.1.7 variants were reportedly recognized by nearly half of the unique spike-specific TCRs. Conclusions about previously exposed vaccinees were limited because only six or seven AZD1222 recipients were SARS-CoV-2 seropositive at baseline. The vaccine-associated CD4 TCRs covered the entire spike protein, and the dominant responses fell in regions 160-218 and 743-854. Because no day 14 peak-response samples were available, repertoires were characterized only after the peak T cell response.

The CDR3 regions of human TCRbeta chains were subjected to immunosequencing. The study's processing was this. Repertoire TCRs were checked for matches against a reference library of SARS-CoV-2-specific TCRs that had been generated using the MIRA antigen-specificity platform. Breadth was defined as the fraction of unique TCRs that were SARS-CoV-2-associated. Depth was defined as the fraction of total T cells that were SARS-CoV-2-associated. Each spike-specific TCR was assigned to its reactive spike region and to a CD4 or CD8 class using the MIRA data. Log10-transformed breadth and depth values were compared by one-way ANOVA with Sidak's multiple comparisons tests. TCRdb carries this immuneACCESS record with in-frame sequences only. Its versions omit some clonotypes, under half of them owing to an unresolved V gene in the studies checked, with the rest unexplained. The V and J calls and the clone size are those of that table, but D and trimming were determined from the DNA. The sample contains roughly 100,000 clones, less than 95% of them found a single time. The ten biggest clones cover under 5.5% of the sample.

V is reduced by 4 bases and J by 2 bases, leaving a spacing of 16 bases between them. Via the germline V gene, CDR1 is SQVTM and CDR2 ANQGSEA. The CDR3 has 15 amino acids, counting the end cysteine and phenylalanine. The CDR3 DNA has 45 bases and is translated from base 1. The time point label here, explained by the study, means: baseline before first vaccination. Vaccinee samples came from UK trials COV001 and COV002, including a single-blind randomized controlled phase 2/3 trial of AZD1222 (ChAdOx1 nCoV-19) in healthy adults. For TCRbeta chain sequencing, PBMC samples were collected from trial participants at day 0 and at day 28 after the second dose. Turning to this clone: Its target antigen remains unknown. No base quality values were provided; no much bigger clone lies one nucleotide off.

This receptor was identified in an adult in good health. The V and J genes are TRBV29-1 and TRBJ2-3; possibly the D gene is TRBD2, per 5 matching bases. The material was peripheral blood, obtained on day 0 of AZD1222 vaccination. The DNA reads TGCAGCGTTGGTGATGTTTCGGGATTCACAGATACGCAGTATTTT. Protein translation: CSVGDVSGFTDTQYF.